These T cell receptor beta chains were read from a single sample in a study of blood T cell repertoires in COVID-19. Method: immunoSEQ multiplex PCR; TCRdb's copy keeps in-frame clones and lacks some. Of some 250,000 clones in the sample, 81% were seen once. The sample consisted of peripheral blood. The receptors originated from an older woman with active or convalescent COVID-19. Both conserved end residues are part of each CDR3. The D gene is left open where the match is weak. Only part of the rows carry a size: once, few, many, or a class if the clone is expanded.

V,length,size,D,J,CDR3,DNA
TRBV7-9,16,.,.,TRBJ1-2,CASSLRRGEPNYGYTF,TGTGCCAGCAGCTTACGGCGGGGGGAACCAAACTATGGCTACACCTTC
TRBV24-1,12,.,.,TRBJ2-3,CATSSSGDTQYF,TGTGCCACCTCGAGTTCGGGAGATACGCAGTATTTT
TRBV11-2,14,.,TRBD1,TRBJ1-2,CASSLGTGGYGYTF,TGTGCCAGCAGCTTGGGGACAGGGGGATATGGCTACACCTTC
TRBV3-1/TRBV3-2,20,.,TRBD2,TRBJ2-1,CASSQEGSGGARAFSNEQFF,TGTGCCAGCAGCCAAGAAGGTAGCGGGGGGGCCCGCGCGTTTTCTAATGAGCAGTTCTTC
TRBV7-2,13,.,.,TRBJ1-1,CASSLIRGSEAFF,TGTGCCAGCAGCTTAATAAGAGGATCTGAAGCTTTCTTT
TRBV5-1,15,.,TRBD1,TRBJ2-1,CASSLAWTGRNEQFF,TGCGCCAGCAGCTTGGCCTGGACAGGGAGGAATGAGCAGTTCTTC
TRBV19,15,.,.,TRBJ1-4,CASTPVGGTNEKLFF,TGTGCCAGTACCCCCGTGGGAGGGACTAATGAAAAACTGTTTTTT
TRBV13,14,few,.,TRBJ1-4,CASRSAGLVEKLFF,TGTGCCAGCAGATCTGCCGGTCTGGTTGAAAAACTGTTTTTT
TRBV3-1/TRBV3-2,15,.,.,TRBJ2-7,CASSQDSPSSYEQYF,TGTGCCAGCAGCCAAGATTCTCCGAGCTCCTACGAGCAGTACTTC
TRBV18,15,.,.,TRBJ1-1,CASSSPAGRNTEAFF,TGTGCCAGCTCATCTCCCGCGGGAAGGAACACTGAAGCTTTCTTT
TRBV7-3,13,.,TRBD2,TRBJ2-3,CASGRESTDTQYF,TGTGCCAGCGGGCGGGAGAGCACAGATACGCAGTATTTT
TRBV18,16,once,.,TRBJ1-2,CASSPVGNQGSDGYTF,TGTGCCAGCTCACCGGTCGGGAACCAGGGGAGCGATGGCTACACCTTC
TRBV6-5,11,.,.,TRBJ1-1,CASQGNTEAFF,TGTGCCAGCCAGGGCAACACTGAAGCTTTCTTT
TRBV19,17,.,TRBD2,TRBJ2-3,CASSMAPLAGLGHTQYF,TGTGCCAGTAGTATGGCCCCTCTAGCGGGGCTCGGGCATACGCAGTATTTT
TRBV12-5,14,.,TRBD1,TRBJ1-2,CASGLGQGAGGYTF,TGTGCTAGTGGTCTCGGACAGGGGGCTGGGGGCTACACCTTC
TRBV5-1,13,.,TRBD1,TRBJ2-5,CASSGTGSETQYF,TGCGCCTCTTCCGGGACAGGGTCTGAGACCCAGTACTTC
TRBV10-3,13,.,.,TRBJ2-2,CASGSVSRGELFF,TGTGCCTCAGGGTCGGTTTCCCGCGGGGAGCTGTTTTTT
TRBV19,15,.,.,TRBJ1-3,CASSHRATSGNTIYF,TGTGCCAGTAGTCACAGGGCCACCTCTGGAAACACCATATATTTT
TRBV18,16,.,TRBD2,TRBJ2-1,CASSPRRDGRYNEQFF,TGTGCCAGCTCACCACGCAGGGACGGGAGGTACAATGAGCAGTTCTTC
TRBV2,14,.,.,TRBJ2-2,CASSPRASGGELFF,TGTGCCAGCAGTCCCAGAGCGTCTGGAGGGGAGCTGTTTTTT
TRBV9,15,.,.,TRBJ2-1,CASSPAEGVYNEQFF,TGTGCCAGCAGCCCCGCAGAAGGGGTTTACAATGAGCAGTTCTTC
TRBV5-1,17,.,.,TRBJ1-2,CASSLDGGPDLNYGYTF,TGCGCCAGCAGCTTGGATGGGGGCCCCGATTTAAACTATGGCTACACCTTC
TRBV2,14,.,.,TRBJ1-2,CASSDWGGVYGYTF,TGTGCCAGCAGTGACTGGGGAGGCGTCTATGGCTACACCTTC
TRBV19,13,once,.,TRBJ1-1,CASIGTPNTEAFF,TGTGCCAGTATAGGGACACCAAACACTGAAGCTTTCTTT
TRBV24-1,13,.,TRBD1,TRBJ1-2,CATSDRQGTGYTF,TGTGCCACCAGTGACCGACAGGGAACAGGCTACACCTTC
TRBV7-6,14,.,TRBD2,TRBJ2-3,CASSSGLAADTQYF,TGTGCCAGCAGCTCAGGACTAGCGGCTGATACGCAGTATTTT
TRBV4-3,17,.,.,TRBJ2-1,CASSQVFRASSYNEQFF,TGCGCCAGCAGCCAAGTTTTCAGGGCTAGCTCCTACAATGAGCAGTTCTTC
TRBV6-5,15,.,TRBD1,TRBJ1-1,CASSRDRELNTEAFF,TGTGCCAGCAGCCGGGACAGGGAATTGAACACTGAAGCTTTCTTT
TRBV7-2,13,.,.,TRBJ1-6,CASSFGSGSPLHF,TGTGCCAGCAGCTTCGGATCCGGGTCACCCCTCCACTTT
TRBV19,14,.,TRBD1,TRBJ1-1,CASRPGQGAAEAFF,TGTGCCAGTAGGCCGGGACAGGGGGCCGCTGAAGCTTTCTTT
TRBV6-5,15,many,.,TRBJ2-7,CASRSLGTGSYEQYF,TGTGCCAGCCGAAGTTTGGGCACGGGGTCCTACGAGCAGTACTTC
TRBV7-9,16,.,.,TRBJ2-4,CASSLGWRVRENIQYF,TGTGCCAGCAGCTTGGGGTGGAGGGTTCGGGAAAACATTCAGTACTTC
TRBV7-3,14,.,TRBD2,TRBJ2-7,CASSYLGGAYEQYF,TGTGCCAGCAGCTACCTCGGGGGGGCCTACGAGCAGTACTTC
TRBV2,15,.,.,TRBJ2-5,CASNLFLGAGETQYF,TGTGCCAGCAATCTTTTTCTGGGGGCAGGGGAGACCCAGTACTTC
TRBV5-4,15,.,.,TRBJ1-3,CASSLVGAVGNTIYF,TGTGCCAGCAGCTTGGTAGGGGCGGTTGGAAACACCATATATTTT
TRBV18,16,.,TRBD1,TRBJ1-5,CASSPQGASSNQPQHF,TGTGCCAGCTCACCTCAGGGGGCAAGTAGCAATCAGCCCCAGCATTTT
TRBV29-1,15,.,.,TRBJ2-5,CSGGWEVSQGETQYF,TGCAGCGGGGGGTGGGAGGTCAGCCAGGGCGAGACCCAGTACTTC
TRBV5-1,15,.,.,TRBJ2-1,CASSLLQGGYNEQFF,TGCGCCAGCAGCTTATTACAGGGGGGGTACAATGAGCAGTTCTTC
TRBV18,14,.,TRBD1,TRBJ2-7,CASSPPRDSYEQYF,TGTGCCAGCTCACCACCCCGGGACAGCTACGAGCAGTACTTC